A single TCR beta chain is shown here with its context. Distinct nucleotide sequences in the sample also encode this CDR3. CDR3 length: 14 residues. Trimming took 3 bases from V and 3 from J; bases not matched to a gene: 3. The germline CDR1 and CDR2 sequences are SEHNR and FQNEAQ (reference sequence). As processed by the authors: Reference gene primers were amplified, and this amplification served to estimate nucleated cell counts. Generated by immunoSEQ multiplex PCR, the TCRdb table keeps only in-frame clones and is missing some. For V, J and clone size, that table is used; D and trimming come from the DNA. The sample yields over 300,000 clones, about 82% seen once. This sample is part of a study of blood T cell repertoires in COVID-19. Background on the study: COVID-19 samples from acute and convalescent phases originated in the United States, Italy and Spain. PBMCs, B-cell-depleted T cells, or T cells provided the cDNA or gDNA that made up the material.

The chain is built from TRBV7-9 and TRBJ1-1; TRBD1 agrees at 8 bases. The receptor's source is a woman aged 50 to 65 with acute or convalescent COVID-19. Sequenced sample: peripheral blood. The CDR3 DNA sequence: TGTGCCAGCAGCTTGCAGGGGGCCGACACTGAAGCTTTCTTT. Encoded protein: CASSLQGADTEAFF.